A single T cell receptor beta chain is shown here with its context. What it binds is not known. The junction shows a germline mismatch at one end, possibly a read error. This entry is derived from a study of tumor-infiltrating lymphocytes in primary liver carcinoma. Study findings and constraints: Paired tumor-adjacent and tumor-blood samples overlapped less than tumor region pairs did. Blood trailed tumors significantly in top-250-clone fraction (p = 0.039).

RNA isolated from unsorted whole blood supplied the blood RNA, with germline DNA also extracted. Patients were treatment-naive with chronic HBV infection. The CDR3 length is 13 residues. Germline V gives CDR1 GTSNPN, CDR2 SVGIG (reference sequence). TCR beta cDNA came from 400 to 500 ng total RNA, primed with a constant-region primer. Slightly modified ARM-PCR with three nested multiplex PCR rounds yielded TCR beta libraries. For around 11 cycles apiece, the opening two PCR rounds ran with TRBV1-TRBV30 forward primers and a C-beta reverse primer. TCRdb re-derived calls from the multiplex PCR reads in MiXCR, one entry per CDR3 protein. This table has around 330,000 distinct CDR3 sequences, approximately 54% appearing once.

The receptor comes from a woman in her 30s with primary liver carcinoma and hepatitis B virus infection. Sequenced material: peripheral blood. This chain uses TRBV30 with TRBJ2-2, with 7 bases fitting TRBD2. CDR3: CAWSMEGSGELFF. The CDR3 DNA reads TGTGCCTGGAGTATGGAGGGCAGCGGGGAGCTATTTTTT.